This paragraph reports one TCR beta chain. Antigen specificity is unknown. The source of the sample is a study of cytomegalovirus exposure and HLA in healthy donors. Study-wide results and limits: Altogether, more than 150 TCR beta chains were recorded as cytomegalovirus-associated.

PCR amplification relied on 60 Vbeta primers (plus 13 Jbeta primers). Per the authors' pipeline: As a later analysis found, there were 80 million to 90 million unique TCR beta chains, of which about 10 million were shared. TCRdb keeps only in-frame clones here, not all; method: immunoSEQ multiplex PCR. V and J calls and clone size are as listed in that table; D and trimming were resolved from the DNA. Among more than 85,000 clones, around four fifths were seen once, and the ten largest hold approximately 2%. The CDR3 contains 14 residues. Trimming pared 6 bases from V and 4 bases from J, leaving 15 bases between. Per germline, CDR1 WNHNN and CDR2 SYGVQD (reference sequence).

The J gene is TRBJ1-1, the V gene TRBV10-1; tentatively, D is TRBD1 (6 bases). The source of this sequence is a boy aged 5-17 years in good health and CMV-seronegative. Sequencing was done on a sample of PBMCs. In DNA, the CDR3 is TGCGCCAGCAGGCGACAGGCTCTTGGCACTGAAGCTTTCTTT. This encodes CASRRQALGTEAFF.